The entry below gives a single T cell receptor beta chain sequence along with its context. One entry per CDR3 protein, called by TCRdb with MiXCR from the 5' RACE reads. This table holds under 600,000 distinct CDR3 sequences, roughly a fifth found once. This CDR3 region has 15 residues. The V segment lost 6 bases and the J segment 1 base; nucleotides outside the gene matches: 7. Per germline, CDR1 SGDLS and CDR2 YYNGEE. The sample is drawn from a study of T cells after yellow fever vaccination. This clonotype was obtained from a man aged 18 to 30 who received the YFV17D yellow fever vaccine. Sequencing was performed on PBMCs, taken 20 to 25 days after the first yellow fever vaccination. The chain links TRBV9 to TRBJ2-3, with 8 nucleotides matching TRBD2. CDR3 coding DNA: TGTGCCAGCAATTCCGGGACTAGTCGCACAGATACGCAGTATTTT. Amino acids: CASNSGTSRTDTQYF.